This T cell receptor beta chain was profiled in a study of shared clonotypes between healthy human individuals (TCRdb year 2020). About the study as a whole: The cohort comprised a couple of women and three men aged 18 to 49 years. To estimate repertoire size and how much clonotype sharing occurs between individuals, the study deeply sequenced the blood TCR repertoires of several healthy adults. For each donor, CD4 naive and CD4 memory were each run on three plates, CD8 naive on two plates, and CD8 memory on one plate. To increase sequencing depth and limit assay-specific biases, different laboratories used diverse techniques to prepare libraries and sequence TCR repertoires. Leukapheresis yielded between about 0.94 and 10 billion PBMCs per donor. Summary of the overall study and its limitations: About 5% of naive CD4, 3.5% of naive CD8, approximately 2% of memory CD4, and around 0.4% of memory CD8 clonotypes were shared across a few donors. Sampling was restricted to blood, and TCR repertoires in tissues likely differ from the TCR repertoires found in blood. Pairwise subsampling led to the expectation that sequencing depth would affect the degree of clonotype sharing among donors. Because the study included a small number of donors, the genetic and exposure-history diversity represented was limited. Rarefaction of sorted-subset datasets indicated incomplete sequencing despite the large sequencing depth. Naive subsets generally had larger estimated clonotype richness than memory subsets. Compared with non-shared clonotypes, clonotypes shared by all four sorted-subset donors had higher generation probabilities.

Healthy HIV-negative adults with no recently reported acute infections or vaccinations were included as donors. Only Caucasian adults living in Nashville, Tennessee, USA were represented among the donors. CD4+ T cells were enriched by magnetic negative selection; naive cells were then positively selected on CD45RA, and the negative fraction formed the memory subset. Blood was obtained by leukapheresis, after which PBMCs were separated by Ficoll-Histopaque density gradient centrifugation and cryopreserved in liquid nitrogen vapor phase. Analytical flow cytometry was used to check the purity and quantity of each magnetically sorted T cell population. From each sorted fraction, genomic DNA was isolated and quantified by UV absorbance on a Nanodrop 2000c. Using the deep immunoSEQ assay, TCR CDR3 regions were amplified from genomic DNA by multiplex PCR. Genomic DNA extracted from each cell subset was distributed evenly over all wells of several immunoSEQ 96-well plates, and each plate served as one replicate. For sorted subsets, approximately 0.2 ug of genomic DNA, equivalent to some 30,000 T cell genomes, went into each replicate PCR. The purified libraries were quantified using a Qubit 3.0 fluorometer, sized with a Bioanalyzer 2100, and then quantified again using the KAPA Library Quantification kit. Every immunoSEQ 96-well plate was sequenced on a dedicated single-read 150-cycle Illumina NextSeq 550 flow cell. In the authors' own workflow: The immunoSEQ output contained only junctional sequences without quality scores, so filtering could not match that applied to full-length reads. To assign V/J genes and CDR3, sequences were annotated against IMGT germline references using PyIR, a Python wrapper for IgBLAST v1.9. Reads were removed for weak V/J assignments (E-value above 1e-6), missing CDR3, stop codons, out-of-frame junctions, or ambiguous translated residues. A V3J clonotype was defined by an identical inferred V gene, J gene, and CDR3 amino acid sequence. Percentage overlap between repertoires was calculated by dividing the number of shared unique clonotypes by the size of the smaller repertoire. RTK rarefaction, the Chao1 estimator, and Recon v2.1 estimates of unobserved clonotypes were used to assess repertoire richness. Generation probabilities were computed with OLGA for all TCRbeta clonotypes obtained by the gDNA method from several donors. Not all clones reach the TCRdb copy of this immuneACCESS table, which keeps in-frame sequences only. Checked studies attribute under half of the gap to unresolved V genes and leave the rest unexplained. V and J calls and clone size come straight from that table; D and trimming were deduced from the DNA. The sample contains some 2,500,000 clones, over 85% of them found a single time. The ten largest clones take up 0.36% of the sample.

This clone was detected once. Its specific antigen is unknown. No base-level quality is on record; no much larger clone is a single base apart. The germline V gene specifies MNHNS as CDR1 and SASEGT as CDR2. Cut back by 2 bases and 3 bases, the V and J ends lie 14 bases apart. The CDR3 goes from the cysteine to the phenylalanine over 15 residues. Of all the DNA, just the CDR3 is kept, 45 bases in frame from base 1. This receptor was obtained from a man between 18 and 35 years old in good health. Some clones in this sample may be carry-over from other donors' samples. Sample: naive CD4+ T cells from PBMCs. The cell subset or site label here, explained by the study, means: CD45RA+ positively selected. The chain uses TRBV6-1 and TRBJ2-7; the D gene remains uncertain. The CDR3 protein: CASSELPPSGYEQYF. The base sequence is TGTGCCAGCAGTGAACTCCCCCCCTCTGGCTACGAGCAGTACTTC.